This T cell receptor (beta chain) was found in a study of cytomegalovirus exposure and HLA in healthy donors (dated by TCRdb to 2017 to 2019). For the study in its entirety: According to an earlier analysis of 587 of the donors, 200 million or so T cells yielded 90 million to 130 million unique TCR beta sequences and about 300 Gb of sequence data. An early release covering about 600 HLA-typed donors comprised about 300 gigabases of sequencing data and 65 million to 100 million unique TCR sequences. Of the approximately 400 genotyped donors, about 80% fell in the genetic ancestry cluster associated with self-reported Caucasian donors. The study aimed to test whether cataloging public T cell receptors could reveal signatures of past pathogen exposure. The study profiled the T cell repertoires of 666 subjects by immunosequencing and related them to cytomegalovirus serostatus. Along with the roughly 700-subject first cohort, a separate validation cohort of more than 90 different subjects was used. To predict cytomegalovirus infection status, the study brought together high-throughput TCR immunosequencing, statistical association of individual TCRs with disease status, and machine learning. A later analysis re-analyzed previously published TCR beta repertoires from 550 to 700 donors and added high-resolution HLA genotyping to study TCR occurrence patterns. Rather than using new phenotypic data, the later analysis identified candidate immune exposures from TCR beta sequences and from how often those sequences occurred across donors. An earlier analysis of some 500 of the donors used high-throughput TCR beta sequencing to judge whether each TCR beta V gene segment behaved as functional or pseudogenic. Alongside the repertoire data, information on donor age, sex, ethnicity and CMV serostatus was compiled. Genome-wide SNP genotypes for about 65% of the 666 donors were used in a later genetic analysis, which treated that subset as a discovery cohort. All discovery cohort repertoires had been generated on a single sequencing platform. HLA typing included class I and class II loci at four-digit resolution. The number of typed donors differed by locus: about 629-630 for A, B, C, DRB1 and DQB1; some 500 for DQA1; some 590 for DPA1; and about 450 for DPB1. Four to six DR-DQ haplotypes were handled as single units for association and clustering, since linkage in the cohort was strong. Among 398 genotyped donors of the cohort, an average of roughly 240,000 unique TCR beta nucleotide sequences were sequenced per donor, roughly 18% of them non-productive.

Per the germline V gene, MNHEY is the CDR1 and SVGAGI is the CDR2. V loses 6 bases of germline sequence and J loses 4 bases, and the interval between the two ends is 16 bases. Including cysteine and phenylalanine, the CDR3 has 15 amino acids. Of all the DNA, just the CDR3 is kept, 45 bases in frame from base 1. To prepare the library, the immunoSEQ multiplex PCR assay was applied. For the multiplex PCR, a mixture combining 60 forward primers for TCR Vbeta segments and 13 reverse primers for TCR Jbeta segments was used. The CDR3 region of rearranged TCR beta genes was amplified from genomic DNA by a multiplex PCR assay. The amplified TCR beta libraries were sequenced on the Illumina HiSeq System as 87-base-pair reads. The paper's processing steps were these. Across the 600 to 700 repertoires, a later analysis counted tens of millions of unique TCR beta chains, some 11 million of which were shared by at least two donors. Raw reads were error-corrected and collapsed into unique sequences by a nearest-neighbor algorithm in which closely related sequences were merged to remove PCR and sequencing errors. To assign V, D and J gene segments, CDR3 sequences were aligned to IMGT reference sequences. Each retained sequence needed at least a six-nucleotide match to both a V gene segment and a J gene segment. A rearrangement was called productive if the CDR3 had no stop codons and remained in frame with V and J, and every other rearrangement was called non-productive. CDR3 was defined according to IMGT convention as the region running from the second conserved V-encoded cysteine to the conserved J-encoded phenylalanine. Sequences without an unambiguous match to a single V gene segment were excluded from the earlier analysis of about 600 of the donors. In an earlier analysis of some 590 of the donors, a V segment was called functional when productive rearrangements were above 56.7%, and segregating when the standard deviation between donors exceeded 5%. A statistical classification framework was developed to diagnose cytomegalovirus status using the catalog of TCR beta chain sequences. In a later analysis, TCR nucleotide sequences were compared against IMGT/GENE-DB human TR gene sequences so that V and J genes could be assigned. Using the TCRdist pipeline, a later analysis assigned CDR3 sequences along with most-parsimonious VDJ recombination scenarios. In a later analysis, each TCR beta chain was defined by its CDR3 amino acid sequence together with its V-gene family, and reads without a unique V-gene family were excluded. A later analysis removed roughly 590 highly shared, low-generation-probability nucleotide sequences to deal with suspected cross-contamination and a sequencing artifact. A later analysis calculated a clonal expansion index for each public chain from normalized within-repertoire ranks of inferred template counts. In a later analysis, generation probabilities were computed with a VDJ recombination model fitted to out-of-frame rearrangements, and the resulting probabilities were checked against IGoR. In a later analysis, TCR-TCR, TCR-HLA and TCR-CMV co-occurrence was scored with hypergeometric tests, and a repertoire-size bias correction was applied to TCR pairs. False discovery rates were estimated in a later analysis by permuting HLA or CMV assignments 20 times. In a later analysis, co-occurring TCRs were grouped using DBSCAN, and TCRdist sequence similarity was added for clustering within HLA-allele-positive subsets. Repertoires with fewer than 30,000 or more than 120,000 public chains were left out of co-occurrence clustering, as were five repertoires with anomalous nucleotide sharing. This is the immuneACCESS table as TCRdb keeps it, with only in-frame sequences that have V and J called. A part of the clones is gone; compared with another copy, unresolved V genes explain less than half, and the rest is unexplained. V, J and clone size derive from that table, while D and trimming were established from the DNA sequence. In all, the sample holds fewer than 200,000 clones, and over 60% of those were seen once. The ten largest clones represent under 7.5% of the sample.

The cohort comprised under 700 healthy bone marrow donors. At the time of sampling, all cohort members were nominally healthy, though unrecorded immune exposures were likely present. The donor tested CMV seronegative and was one of the 352 seronegative cohort members. Every donor gave a peripheral blood sample, and the peripheral blood mononuclear cells from that sample were used for TCR beta sequencing. Genomic DNA extraction from the blood cell samples was performed with the Qiagen DNeasy Blood Extraction Kit. This clone was observed a few times. There is no known antigen for this receptor. Nothing much larger sits one base from this clone, and base qualities are not available. General study outcomes and caveats: Because some donors lacked HLA typing at each locus, the association tests relied only on the typed subset. In a later genetic analysis, fewer N-insertions in productive TCRs were reported among donors in an Asian-associated ancestry cluster than the approximately 710-donor mean. Cytomegalovirus status was reported to be diagnosed by the classifier with high specificity and sensitivity in both the original and validation cohorts. When HLA alleles, especially DR and DQ, strongly co-occurred, TCR associations were difficult to assign to individual alleles. The cohort was sequenced for TCR beta chains only, and without alpha or paired-chain data the features that could be detected were limited. It was suggested by the authors that the approach could potentially be generalized to other disease states and immunological phenotypes. The study gave a list of 150 to 200 TCR beta chains associated with cytomegalovirus. An association between a missense DCLRE1C variant and V-gene and J-gene trimming of TCR beta chains was found in a later genetic analysis and replicated in an independent cohort. A group of highly shared sequence variants was considered likely to be a technical artifact of the sequencing pipeline. In a later analysis, several top co-occurrence clusters were reported to appear linked to parvovirus B19, influenza, CMV and Epstein-Barr virus. A few of the identified cytomegalovirus-associated TCR beta chains were confirmed in vitro to be specific for cytomegalovirus antigens. Roughly uniform sequencing depth across donors was assumed in presence/absence analyses, although this assumption may not hold. A further reported finding was that TCR beta sequences accurately predicted the HLA-A and HLA-B alleles for most subjects in the first cohort. The earlier analysis of approximately 590 of the donors excluded some 16 rarely observed V segments, including chromosome 9 orphons, because counts were too low. The only immune exposure information available for the cohort was CMV serostatus. An earlier analysis of approximately 530 of the donors showed that most TCR beta V segments appeared in productive rearrangements either about 87% or about 30% of the time, which broadly matched IMGT annotations. According to a later analysis, TCR association rates differed among HLA loci, with DRB1 alleles showing the most associated TCRs and HLA-C alleles showing the fewest. Compared with equally common non-associated chains, HLA-associated TCR beta chains in a later analysis were more clonally expanded and had lower generation probabilities. Most TCR sequences were seen in very few donors, while some public TCRs were found in many individuals. Some IMGT-functional V segments, including TRBV6-2 and TRBV6-3, could not be told apart with the 87-base-pair reads, so those segments were excluded. Linkage disequilibrium might explain the correlated functional status among segregating V segments, but an unknown experimental factor could not be excluded. According to a later analysis, most CMV-associated TCR beta chains appeared to be HLA-restricted, and the HLA associations seemed to be driven largely by CMV exposure. At a false discovery rate of 0.05, a later analysis linked fewer than 20,000 TCR beta sequences to specific HLA alleles.

The rearrangement combines TRBV6-5 with TRBJ1-3; no D gene call is confident. The specimen was PBMCs. The sequence was obtained from a man in his forties in good health and CMV-seronegative. The CDR3 is CASSPNGLSGNTIYF. The nucleotides read TGTGCCAGCAGCCCCAACGGGTTATCGGGAAACACCATATATTTT.